The rows below give T cell receptor beta chains drawn from one sample of a study of beta chain features in type 1 diabetes. The data were produced by immunoSEQ multiplex PCR, yet TCRdb's version contains in-frame clones alone and is incomplete. The sample includes hundreds of thousands of clones, roughly 13% of them seen just once. The sample taken for sequencing was naive CD4+ T cells from blood. These receptors all come from a man aged 18 to 30 with type 1 diabetes. Each CDR3 is given with its conserved first and last residue. The D gene is left open where the match is weak. Size tells how often a clone was seen (once, few, many) or the class of an expanded clone, and some rows leave it out.

clone size: few
V gene: TRBV28
J gene: TRBJ2-7
D gene: NA
CDR3 DNA: TGTGCCAGCCAATACTACTGGACAGCGTTACACGAGCAGTACTTC
CDR3 protein: CASQYYWTALHEQYF

clone size: few
V gene: TRBV28
J gene: TRBJ2-2
D gene: NA
CDR3 DNA: TGTGCCAGCAGTTTACAGGGGACCGGGGAGCTGTTTTTT
CDR3 protein: CASSLQGTGELFF

clone size: NA
V gene: TRBV2
J gene: TRBJ2-7
D gene: NA
CDR3 DNA: TGTGCCAGCAGCGGAGGGGCCTACGAGCAGTACTTC
CDR3 protein: CASSGGAYEQYF

clone size: NA
V gene: TRBV5-1
J gene: TRBJ2-7
D gene: NA
CDR3 DNA: TGCGCCAGCAGCTTGGGTCCAGGACCCTACGAGCAGTACTTC
CDR3 protein: CASSLGPGPYEQYF

clone size: few
V gene: TRBV9
J gene: TRBJ2-7
D gene: NA
CDR3 DNA: TGTGCCAGCAGCGTAGAGGGGACGAGCTCCTACGAGCAGTACTTC
CDR3 protein: CASSVEGTSSYEQYF

clone size: NA
V gene: TRBV5-1
J gene: TRBJ1-5
D gene: TRBD1
CDR3 DNA: TGCGCCAGCAGCGCAAGACAGGGGGATCAGCCCCAGCATTTT
CDR3 protein: CASSARQGDQPQHF

clone size: few
V gene: TRBV12-5
J gene: TRBJ2-5
D gene: NA
CDR3 DNA: TGTGCTAGTGGTTTGGGGGAGACCCAGTACTTC
CDR3 protein: CASGLGETQYF

clone size: NA
V gene: TRBV11-2
J gene: TRBJ2-5
D gene: TRBD2
CDR3 DNA: TGTGCCAGCAGCTTAGGGCTAGCGGGGGGACAAGAGACCCAGTACTTC
CDR3 protein: CASSLGLAGGQETQYF

clone size: NA
V gene: TRBV6-1
J gene: TRBJ2-7
D gene: NA
CDR3 DNA: TGTGCCAGCAGTCCCTCCGGGGGTATCTACGAGCAGTACTTC
CDR3 protein: CASSPSGGIYEQYF

clone size: NA
V gene: TRBV13
J gene: TRBJ2-2
D gene: NA
CDR3 DNA: TGTGCCAGCAGCTTATTTGGTAAAACCACCGGGGAGCTGTTTTTT
CDR3 protein: CASSLFGKTTGELFF

clone size: NA
V gene: TRBV6-5
J gene: TRBJ2-1
D gene: NA
CDR3 DNA: TGTGCCAGCAGTTACTCGAGCGGCTCCTCCTACAATGAGCAGTTCTTC
CDR3 protein: CASSYSSGSSYNEQFF

clone size: few
V gene: TRBV30
J gene: TRBJ2-3
D gene: NA
CDR3 DNA: TGTGCCTGGAGTGAAACTAGACTACGCACAGATACGCAGTATTTT
CDR3 protein: CAWSETRLRTDTQYF

clone size: few
V gene: TRBV4-2
J gene: TRBJ2-6
D gene: NA
CDR3 DNA: TGTGCCAGCAGCCAAGATGAGTGGCAGCGGGCAGGCGGGGCCAACGTCCTGACTTTC
CDR3 protein: CASSQDEWQRAGGANVLTF

clone size: NA
V gene: TRBV14
J gene: TRBJ2-3
D gene: TRBD2
CDR3 DNA: TGTGCCAGCAGCCAAGTAGGACTAGCGGTGACAGATACGCAGTATTTT
CDR3 protein: CASSQVGLAVTDTQYF

clone size: NA
V gene: TRBV7-9
J gene: TRBJ1-1
D gene: TRBD1
CDR3 DNA: TGTGCCAGCAGCTTAGAGGGACAGGGGTGGGAGAACACTGAAGCTTTCTTT
CDR3 protein: CASSLEGQGWENTEAFF

clone size: NA
V gene: TRBV29-1
J gene: TRBJ2-3
D gene: NA
CDR3 DNA: TGCAGCGTTGATAAAAGCGGCAGCACAGATACGCAGTATTTT
CDR3 protein: CSVDKSGSTDTQYF

clone size: NA
V gene: TRBV9
J gene: TRBJ1-1
D gene: NA
CDR3 DNA: TGTGCCAGCAGCGGATCGATGGGGGTGTCGAACACTGAAGCTTTCTTT
CDR3 protein: CASSGSMGVSNTEAFF

clone size: NA
V gene: TRBV30
J gene: TRBJ2-2
D gene: NA
CDR3 DNA: TGTGCCTGGAGTGTAGTTGGGGGGCTGAACACCGGGGAGCTGTTTTTT
CDR3 protein: CAWSVVGGLNTGELFF

clone size: few
V gene: TRBV9
J gene: TRBJ1-5
D gene: TRBD1
CDR3 DNA: TGTGCCAGCAGCGTAGGCCCAGCCCAGGGGGCGTCGGATCAGCCCCAGCATTTT
CDR3 protein: CASSVGPAQGASDQPQHF

clone size: NA
V gene: TRBV29-1
J gene: TRBJ2-3
D gene: NA
CDR3 DNA: TGCAGCGTTGTAGGGGAGAAAGGCACAGATACGCAGTATTTT
CDR3 protein: CSVVGEKGTDTQYF

clone size: NA
V gene: TRBV6-1
J gene: TRBJ1-2
D gene: TRBD1
CDR3 DNA: TGTGCCAGCAGTGAGGCGACAGGGTTGAACTATGGCTACACCTTC
CDR3 protein: CASSEATGLNYGYTF

clone size: few
V gene: TRBV6-1
J gene: TRBJ1-1
D gene: NA
CDR3 DNA: TGTGCCAGCAGGCAGGACATATGGGAAGCTTTCTTT
CDR3 protein: CASRQDIWEAFF

clone size: few
V gene: TRBV27
J gene: TRBJ2-3
D gene: TRBD2
CDR3 DNA: TGTGCCAGCAGTCTCCAATTCGGGTTTGCGGGGGGCACAGATACGCAGTATTTT
CDR3 protein: CASSLQFGFAGGTDTQYF

clone size: NA
V gene: TRBV6-1
J gene: TRBJ1-1
D gene: NA
CDR3 DNA: TGTGCCACCTGTTCCTACCCAGACAAGAACACTGAAGCTTTCTTT
CDR3 protein: CATCSYPDKNTEAFF

clone size: few
V gene: TRBV7-6
J gene: TRBJ1-2
D gene: TRBD1
CDR3 DNA: TGTGCCAGCAGCTTAGGGACAGGGGCAGTGACATTCTATGGCTACACCTTC
CDR3 protein: CASSLGTGAVTFYGYTF

clone size: NA
V gene: TRBV19
J gene: TRBJ2-7
D gene: NA
CDR3 DNA: TGTGCCAGTAGCCAGGGACTCTTTTCCGAGCAGTACTTC
CDR3 protein: CASSQGLFSEQYF

clone size: NA
V gene: TRBV6-1
J gene: TRBJ1-1
D gene: NA
CDR3 DNA: TGTGCCAGCAGCGGAGGGACGGTGAACACTGAAGCTTTCTTT
CDR3 protein: CASSGGTVNTEAFF

clone size: few
V gene: TRBV11-2
J gene: TRBJ2-1
D gene: NA
CDR3 DNA: TGTGCCAGCAGCTTAGTAACAGGGACGGGAGAGCAGTTCTTC
CDR3 protein: CASSLVTGTGEQFF

clone size: NA
V gene: TRBV7-8
J gene: TRBJ2-1
D gene: NA
CDR3 DNA: TGTGCCAGCAGCTTAGGTCCGGGCTCCTACAATGAGCAGTTCTTC
CDR3 protein: CASSLGPGSYNEQFF

clone size: few
V gene: TRBV9
J gene: TRBJ1-1
D gene: NA
CDR3 DNA: TGTGCCAGCAGCCCGGGTCTCTACACTGAAGCTTTCTTT
CDR3 protein: CASSPGLYTEAFF

clone size: few
V gene: TRBV29-1
J gene: TRBJ2-5
D gene: NA
CDR3 DNA: TGCAGCGTTGAATTGGGCGACCGGGAGACCCAGTACTTC
CDR3 protein: CSVELGDRETQYF

clone size: NA
V gene: TRBV20-1
J gene: TRBJ2-7
D gene: NA
CDR3 DNA: TGCAGTGCTACGGGAAACGAGCAGTACTTC
CDR3 protein: CSATGNEQYF

clone size: few
V gene: TRBV28
J gene: TRBJ2-2
D gene: TRBD1
CDR3 DNA: TGTGCCAGCAGTCGGACAGGCCTTTCGAACACCGGGGAGCTGTTTTTT
CDR3 protein: CASSRTGLSNTGELFF

clone size: few
V gene: TRBV7-9
J gene: TRBJ2-3
D gene: NA
CDR3 DNA: TGTGCCAGCAGCTTCAATGAACCAGATACGCAGTATTTT
CDR3 protein: CASSFNEPDTQYF

clone size: NA
V gene: TRBV19
J gene: TRBJ2-1
D gene: TRBD2
CDR3 DNA: TGTGCCAGTAGTAGGAGCGGGGGGGCGGCATACAATGAGCAGTTCTTC
CDR3 protein: CASSRSGGAAYNEQFF

clone size: NA
V gene: TRBV5-1
J gene: TRBJ2-3
D gene: NA
CDR3 DNA: TGCGCCTCCGTTTTATCGGGCACAGATACGCAGTATTTT
CDR3 protein: CASVLSGTDTQYF

clone size: few
V gene: TRBV4-2
J gene: TRBJ1-5
D gene: TRBD1
CDR3 DNA: TGTGCCAGCAGCCAAGCCACGGGCCAGGGGGTTCAGCCCCAGCATTTT
CDR3 protein: CASSQATGQGVQPQHF

clone size: NA
V gene: TRBV11-2
J gene: TRBJ2-5
D gene: TRBD2
CDR3 DNA: TGTGCCAGCAGCTTAGACCGAGCGGGGGCAAAAGAGACCCAGTACTTC
CDR3 protein: CASSLDRAGAKETQYF

clone size: NA
V gene: TRBV29-1
J gene: TRBJ2-1
D gene: NA
CDR3 DNA: TGCAGCGTTTCCCGGGGGAGCTCCTACAATGAGCAGTTCTTC
CDR3 protein: CSVSRGSSYNEQFF

clone size: NA
V gene: TRBV30
J gene: TRBJ2-5
D gene: NA
CDR3 DNA: TGTGCCTGGAGTGCCGGAGGAGAGACCCAGTACTTC
CDR3 protein: CAWSAGGETQYF

clone size: few
V gene: TRBV15
J gene: TRBJ2-5
D gene: TRBD2
CDR3 DNA: TGTGCCACCAGCAGGCGAGAGGGAGGGGAGACCCAGTACTTC
CDR3 protein: CATSRREGGETQYF

clone size: NA
V gene: TRBV19
J gene: TRBJ2-6
D gene: TRBD1
CDR3 DNA: TGTGCCAGTAACGCACAGGGGGTTGGGGCCAACGTCCTGACTTTC
CDR3 protein: CASNAQGVGANVLTF

clone size: NA
V gene: TRBV27
J gene: TRBJ1-2
D gene: TRBD1
CDR3 DNA: TGTGCCAGCTCCCGGGACAGGGCTAACTATGGCTACACCTTC
CDR3 protein: CASSRDRANYGYTF

clone size: few
V gene: TRBV6-6
J gene: TRBJ1-5
D gene: TRBD1
CDR3 DNA: TGTGCCAGCAGTTACTCGACAGGGTCTTACAATCAGCCCCAGCATTTT
CDR3 protein: CASSYSTGSYNQPQHF

clone size: few
V gene: TRBV25-1
J gene: TRBJ1-4
D gene: TRBD1
CDR3 DNA: TGTGCCAGCGGCTCAAGTGGGACAGCTAATGAAAAACTGTTTTTT
CDR3 protein: CASGSSGTANEKLFF

clone size: NA
V gene: TRBV2
J gene: TRBJ2-3
D gene: NA
CDR3 DNA: TGTGCCAGCAGTGAGTGGGGGCGCACAGATACGCAGTATTTT
CDR3 protein: CASSEWGRTDTQYF

clone size: few
V gene: TRBV14
J gene: TRBJ2-3
D gene: NA
CDR3 DNA: TGTGCCAGCAGCCAAGATAGGGGGTCCACAGATACGCAGTATTTT
CDR3 protein: CASSQDRGSTDTQYF